This T cell receptor beta chain was found in a study of Ad26.COV2.S vaccination and SARS-CoV-2 variants (dated by TCRdb to the early 2020s). As for the study more broadly: Vaccine-arm donors were drawn from COV1001, a multicentre, randomized, double-blind, placebo-controlled phase I-IIa trial of Ad26.COV2.S in healthy adults. Dosing of Ad26.COV2.S was intramuscular, at either 5x10^10 or 1x10^11 viral particles, delivered as one shot or as two shots spaced 56 days apart. Trial participants were randomized into five groups of five, in which low-dose or high-dose Ad26.COV2.S was given once or twice, or placebo was given on both occasions. Investigators did not know the trial group allocation while performing experiments and assessing outcomes. The TCR-sequenced set comprised approximately 32 samples: some 20 Ad26.COV2.S vaccine recipients, 5 placebo recipients and 8 SARS-CoV-2 convalescent individuals. Sequencing of the TCRbeta repertoire served to evaluate the specificity and breadth of SARS-CoV-2-reactive T cell receptors following Ad26.COV2.S vaccination. Points the paper makes about the study in general: After vaccination, substantial breadth of spike-specific CD8+ and CD4+ T cell responses was reported. Ad26.COV2.S recipients had higher spike-specific TCR breadth than placebo recipients (P = 0.0014). The study was not powered for comparison of responses between vaccine doses or regimens. Non-spike TCR breadth was comparable between vaccine and placebo recipients, consistent with the vaccine containing only spike. The authors noted that the TCR breadth and depth analyses may have underestimated total T cell responses.

The CDR3, cysteine through phenylalanine, is 17 amino acids long. Only the CDR3 portion is preserved as DNA: 51 bases, with reading frame beginning at the first base. V lost 6 bases and J lost 4 bases, and the count of bases not matched to a germline gene is 7. CDR1 and CDR2, per the germline V gene (reference sequence), are SEHNR and FQNEAQ. The immunoSEQ Assay was used to sequence TCRbeta CDR3 regions. After extraction, genomic DNA underwent amplification by bias-controlled multiplex PCR, followed by high-throughput sequencing. The authors processed their data as follows. Collapsing and filtering of sequences were performed to quantify the absolute abundance of each unique TCRbeta CDR3 region. T cell fraction was estimated by normalizing TCRbeta template counts to usable DNA, which was measured by amplifying reference genes present in all nucleated cells. Repertoire TCRs were annotated as SARS-CoV-2-specific by exact matching of V gene, CDR3 amino acid sequence and J gene to a known reactive TCR set. The reference SARS-CoV-2 TCR set was obtained from MIRA and was filtered for enrichment in COVID-19-positive ImmuneCODE repertoires, whereby public or cross-reactive TCRs were removed. Drawing on the MIRA antigens, annotated TCRs were analysed further at the level of specific ORF or position within ORF. Breadth was defined as the number of annotated unique rearrangements divided by the total number of unique productive rearrangements, and depth was defined as the summed frequency of the annotated unique rearrangements. Two-sided Wilcoxon rank-sum tests were applied when comparing TCR breadth between groups. The table was pulled from immuneACCESS by TCRdb, which kept in-frame rearrangements only. Such tables lose some clones; where checked, under half of the loss comes from unresolved V genes, and the rest has no known cause. From that table come the V and J calls and clone size; the DNA was used to work out D and trimming. The sample table contains about 680,000 clones; only one count was recorded for 70% to 90% of them. Clones ranked in the top ten supply approximately 1.5% of the sample.

The treatment or condition label for this specimen denotes: roughly 20 received Ad26.COV2.S at low or high dose, single or two shots; 5 received placebo; per-sample allocation not given. For vaccine and placebo recipients, the sequenced repertoires came from samples collected on day 63 after the first injection. In Cohort 1b, around 25 adults aged 18-55 years were enrolled at a single site in Boston, USA, between 29 July and 7 August 2020. Ad26.COV2.S consisted of a replication-incompetent adenovirus type 26 vector by which a prefusion-stabilized SARS-CoV-2 spike protein from the original Wuhan strain was expressed. Remarks on this clone: What antigen it recognizes has not been identified. Base qualities are not at hand, and no much larger clone is one base apart.

The sequencing here drew on peripheral blood, taken in a trial of Ad26.COV2.S vaccine versus placebo. The TCR comes from a person aged 18 to 65 who received the Ad26.COV2.S COVID-19 vaccine or a placebo. This sequence uses TRBV7-9 and TRBJ2-6, with 12 junctional bases fitting TRBD1. CDR3 sequence: CASRPGTGGSGANVLTF. DNA sequence: TGTGCCAGCAGACCCGGGACAGGGGGCTCCGGGGCCAACGTCCTGACTTTC.